One and the same sample provided the 26 T cell receptor beta chains below, sequenced in a study of shared clonotypes between healthy human individuals. Some clones are missing from TCRdb's copy, which holds only in-frame ones; the method was immunoSEQ multiplex PCR. The table records some 470,000 clones, 60% to 85% of them present only once. Sequenced material: PBMCs. The receptors shown here come from a woman aged 40 to 49 in good health. Some clones in this sample may be carry-over from other donors' samples.

CDR3: CATGTDLSYEQYF. CDR3 sequence (DNA): TGTGCCACCGGGACAGATTTATCCTACGAGCAGTACTTC. V usage is TRBV6-5 and J usage is TRBJ2-7, with 7 bases lining up with TRBD1. J gave up 1 base and V 10 bases, and 7 bases lay outside the gene matches. CDR3 length: 13 residues. Germline CDR1 and CDR2: MNHEY and SVGAGI.

The J gene is TRBJ2-7, the V gene TRBV4-1; 7 positions match TRBD2. Germline V CDR1 and CDR2: MGHRA, YSYEKL. V gave up 4 bases and J gave up 3 bases; unmatched junction bases: 12. The CDR3 contains 16 residues. The CDR3 spells CASSPSLAEAVYEQYF. The CDR3 nucleotides read TGCGCCAGCAGCCCATCGCTAGCGGAGGCGGTCTACGAGCAGTACTTC.

About this clone itself: Relative to the germline gene, one junction end is altered; a read error may explain this. This chain joins TRBV18 and TRBJ1-4, with D hard to call. CDR1 and CDR2 (germline): KGHSH, LQKENI. CDR3 length equals 15 residues. CDR3 amino acids: CASSTTVTVQEKLLF. CDR3 nucleotides: TGTGCCAGCTCAACCACAGTCACTGTTCAGGAAAAACTGCTTTTT.

The chain links TRBV13 to TRBJ2-3, with 11 bases matching TRBD2. Germline V gene data show CDR1 as PRHDT and CDR2 as FYEKMQ (reference sequence). This CDR3 spans 17 amino acids. The J segment lost 5 bases and the V segment lost 6 bases, leaving 13 bases of the junction unmatched. In DNA, the CDR3 is TGTGCCAGCAGTTCCCTCGTACTAGCGGGAGTGAAAGATACGCAGTATTTT. This gives the protein CASSSLVLAGVKDTQYF.

In its sample, this clone was seen a few times. The chain joins TRBV29-1 to TRBJ2-1; 7 bases fit TRBD1. Looked up from germline, CDR1 is SQVTM and CDR2 is ANQGSEA. This CDR3 spans 17 amino acids. V shed 6 bases and J 4 bases; nucleotides not matched to a gene: 18. The CDR3 bases are TGCAGCGTCCAGGGACCGGTTAGGACAGGCCTATACAATGAGCAGTTCTTC. Protein sequence: CSVQGPVRTGLYNEQFF.

The chain has TRBV2 and TRBJ2-1, with D possibly matching TRBD1 (6 bases). CDR3 length equals 15 residues. Trimming took off 8 bases at V and 2 bases at J, with 16 bases between the two ends. The V gene's germline CDR1 is SNHLY and CDR2 FYNNEI. CDR3 region: CASRIDRSTYNEQFF. The CDR3 DNA is TGTGCCAGCCGAATAGACAGGTCTACCTACAATGAGCAGTTCTTC.

The chain combines TRBV7-9 with TRBJ1-1; D is unclear. Trimming left V 5 bases short and J 1 base short, with 11 bases between. The CDR3 spans 14 residues. Per germline, CDR1 SEHNR and CDR2 FQNEAQ (reference sequence). The CDR3 DNA is TGTGCCAGCAGCCCCGACGGGAGGAACACTGAAGCTTTCTTT. It yields the protein CASSPDGRNTEAFF.

The rearrangement uses TRBV5-1 and TRBJ2-3; 7 positions match TRBD2. Germline assignment: CDR1 SGHRS and CDR2 YFSETQ. This CDR3 region has 16 residues. V shed 2 bases and J 5 bases; nucleotides not matched to a gene: 11. The CDR3 protein is CASSFPLAGVRDTQYF. The CDR3 DNA reads as TGCGCCAGCAGCTTCCCGCTTGCGGGGGTGAGAGATACGCAGTATTTT.

V gene TRBV28 combines with J gene TRBJ1-1; D call uncertain. Trimming took 5 bases from V and 8 from J, leaving 12 bases between them. CDR1 and CDR2 from the germline V gene are MDHEN and SYDVKM. CDR3 length: 12 residues. The DNA for the CDR3 is TGTGCCAGCAGTCCTTTAGAGCAGGAAGCTTTCTTT. Translation: CASSPLEQEAFF.

The chain employs TRBV11-3 and TRBJ2-1, with D maybe TRBD1 (6 bases). V lost 0 bases, J lost 2 bases, and 8 bases lay in between. Germline CDR1 reads SGHNT; CDR2 reads YENEEA. The CDR3 length is 15 residues. Here the CDR3 DNA reads TGTGCCAGCAGCTTAGACAGGGGCACCTACAATGAGCAGTTCTTC. The encoded protein is CASSLDRGTYNEQFF. Full variable domain (rest looked up from reference TRBV11-3 and TRBJ2-1): EAGVVQSPRYKIIEKKQPVAFWCNPISGHNTLYWYLQNLGQGPELLIRYENEEAVDDSQLPKDRFSAERLKGVDSTLKIQPAELGDSAVYLCASSLDRGTYNEQFFGPGTRLTVL.

Concerning this clone itself: This same CDR3 is encoded by further DNA sequences in the sample. This chain joins TRBV5-1 and TRBJ1-2; D unclear. The V and J ends lost 0 bases and 2 bases respectively, with 8 bases between them. Germline CDR1 reads SGHRS; CDR2 reads YFSETQ. The CDR3 totals 14 residues. The CDR3 DNA follows: TGCGCCAGCAGCTTGGAGGGAGGGAACTATGGCTACACCTTC. The encoded protein is CASSLEGGNYGYTF.

The chain joins TRBV7-2 to TRBJ2-3; D possibly corresponds to TRBD1 (5 bases). Germline loops: CDR1 SGHTA, CDR2 FQGNSA. With 0 bases removed from V and 0 bases from J, the gap between germline ends came to 10 bases. CDR3 size: 16 residues. DNA for the CDR3: TGTGCCAGCAGCTTAGCCTGGGGCGGTAGCACAGATACGCAGTATTTT. Translated, it gives CASSLAWGGSTDTQYF.

The CDR3 here is CASSSGLAGYNEQFF. CDR3 DNA: TGTGCCAGCAGCTCCGGACTAGCGGGGTACAATGAGCAGTTCTTC. V gene TRBV7-9 combines with J gene TRBJ2-1; 12 bases fit TRBD2. Germline CDR1 reads SEHNR; CDR2 reads FQNEAQ (reference sequence). Trimming cost V 4 bases and J 4 bases; bases outside gene matches: 2. This CDR3 spans 15 amino acids.

The chain uses TRBV30 and TRBJ1-1; tentative D call: TRBD1 (6 bases). Germline V gives CDR1 GTSNPN, CDR2 SVGIG (reference sequence). V lost 3 bases, J lost 0 bases, and 11 bases lay in between. The CDR3 totals 14 residues. CDR3 sequence (DNA): TGTGCCTGGAGATCGACAGGATTGAACACTGAAGCTTTCTTT. Its protein is CAWRSTGLNTEAFF.

This clone was counted once. The chain has TRBV9 and TRBJ2-1, with D possibly matching TRBD2 (6 bases). CDR1 is SGDLS and CDR2 is YYNGEE in the germline V gene. CDR3 length equals 15 residues. Deletions cut 0 bases from V and 4 bases from J, with 11 bases between. Here the CDR3 reads CASSVGASVYNEQFF. The CDR3 DNA reads as TGTGCCAGCAGCGTAGGTGCTAGCGTTTACAATGAGCAGTTCTTC.

The gene calls are TRBV28 and TRBJ2-5; D could derive from TRBD1 or TRBD2 (6 bases each). The CDR3 length is 17 residues. V was clipped by 2 bases and J by 5 bases, with 21 bases between them. Germline assignment: CDR1 MDHEN and CDR2 SYDVKM. DNA for the CDR3: TGTGCCAGCAGTTTACGCCGGAGGGGGGCGCTGGGGGAGACCCAGTACTTC. This codes for CASSLRRRGALGETQYF.

The chain couples TRBV7-9 to TRBJ2-3; D gene uncertain. Trimming left V 5 bases short and J 2 bases short, with 8 bases between. This CDR3 comprises 13 residues. CDR1 is SEHNR, CDR2 FQNEAQ, per germline (reference sequence). CDR3 residues: CASSPANTDTQYF. CDR3 bases: TGTGCCAGCAGCCCCGCCAACACAGATACGCAGTATTTT.

The chain combines TRBV7-9 with TRBJ2-7, with D tentatively TRBD1 (5 bases). Germline V gives CDR1 SEHNR, CDR2 FQNEAQ (reference sequence). Trimming took off 5 bases at V and 3 bases at J, with 17 bases between the two ends. The CDR3 has 15 amino acids. The CDR3 nucleotides are TGTGCCAGCAGCCAGGGAAGGGTGGGCGGCTACGAGCAGTACTTC. It is translated as CASSQGRVGGYEQYF.

This chain links TRBV28 with TRBJ2-3; TRBD1 might be the D (5 bases). CDR1 and CDR2 from the germline V gene are MDHEN and SYDVKM. The V end lost 3 bases, the J end lost 6 bases, and 7 bases lay between the germline ends. The CDR3 is 12 residues long. The CDR3 spells CASSFAGDTQYF. DNA of the CDR3: TGTGCCAGCAGTTTCGCAGGGGATACGCAGTATTTT.

In this sample, this clone turned up a few times. The chain employs TRBV27 and TRBJ2-7; D tentatively fits TRBD1 or TRBD2 (5 bases each). This CDR3 has 13 residues. Germline loops: CDR1 MNHEY, CDR2 SMNVEV (reference sequence). Trimming removed 7 bases at V and 2 bases at J, with 12 bases between. The DNA for the CDR3 is TGTGCCAGCACCTCAGGGAGTACCTACGAGCAGTACTTC. This encodes CASTSGSTYEQYF.

CDR3 in DNA: TGTGCCAGCAGTTACGGCCCCGCAACCGAGCAGTACTTC. It is translated as CASSYGPATEQYF. The chain has TRBV6-6 and TRBJ2-7; D gene uncertain. Germline V gene sequence: CDR1 MNHNY, CDR2 SVGAGI (reference sequence). Trimming cost V 2 bases and J 6 bases, with 11 bases left between them. The CDR3 covers 13 residues.

The chain employs TRBV30 and TRBJ2-1; tentative D call: TRBD2 (6 bases). CDR1 and CDR2 (germline): GTSNPN, SVGIG (reference sequence). The CDR3 totals 14 residues. V was clipped by 0 bases and J by 1 base, with 7 bases between them. CDR3 sequence (DNA): TGTGCCTGGAGTGTACGGGAGTCCTACAATGAGCAGTTCTTC. Translating it yields CAWSVRESYNEQFF.

The genes are TRBV4-1 and TRBJ1-2; D not resolved. CDR1 MGHRA and CDR2 YSYEKL come from the germline V gene. V shed 4 bases and J shed 5 bases, with 14 bases lying between them. This CDR3 contains 14 residues. DNA of the CDR3: TGCGCCAGCAGCCTAGCCGGGTCCTCATATGGCTACACCTTC. The encoded protein is CASSLAGSSYGYTF.

CDR3 region: CASSGRAGASADTQYF. In nucleotides, the CDR3 is TGCGCCAGCAGTGGAAGAGCGGGAGCGAGTGCGGATACGCAGTATTTT. The V call is TRBV10-1, the J call TRBJ2-3; 8 positions match TRBD2. CDR3 length: 16 residues. Germline values: CDR1 WNHNN, CDR2 SYGVQD (reference sequence). Trimming took 4 bases from V and 6 from J; bases not matched to a gene: 12.

The chain uses TRBV2 and TRBJ1-2, with 7 positions matching TRBD1. Trimming at V came to 1 base and at J to 8 bases, leaving 7 bases not matched to a gene. Germline CDR1 is SNHLY and CDR2 is FYNNEI. This CDR3 region has 14 residues. For the CDR3, the DNA is TGTGCCAGCAGTGAAGTTGGGGACAGATCCGGCTACACCTTC. It translates to CASSEVGDRSGYTF.

This chain links TRBV7-8 with TRBJ2-1; weak D call: TRBD2 (6 bases). CDR3 length: 14 residues. Germline V gives CDR1 SGHVS, CDR2 FQNEAQ. The ends were cut back, 5 bases at V and 3 bases at J, with 11 bases in the middle. In nucleotides, the CDR3 is TGTGCCAGCAGCGCTCGACTAGGCTACAATGAGCAGTTCTTC. Amino acid sequence: CASSARLGYNEQFF.